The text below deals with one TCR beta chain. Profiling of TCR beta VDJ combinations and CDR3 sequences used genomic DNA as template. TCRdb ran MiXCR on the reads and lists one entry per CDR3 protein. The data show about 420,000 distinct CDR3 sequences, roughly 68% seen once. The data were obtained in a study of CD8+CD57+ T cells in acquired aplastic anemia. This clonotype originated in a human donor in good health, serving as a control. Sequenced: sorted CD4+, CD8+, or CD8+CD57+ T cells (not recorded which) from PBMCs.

CDR3 bases: TGTGCCAGCAGCGCACACCCCGGGGCCCTGACCGGGGCCTACGAGCAGTACTTC. This sequence encodes CASSAHPGALTGAYEQYF. The rearrangement uses TRBV9 and TRBJ2-7, with D perhaps being TRBD1 or TRBD2 (5 bases each). This CDR3 contains 18 residues. Germline lookup yields CDR1 SGDLS and CDR2 YYNGEE. Trimming left V 3 bases short and J 2 bases short, with 24 bases between.